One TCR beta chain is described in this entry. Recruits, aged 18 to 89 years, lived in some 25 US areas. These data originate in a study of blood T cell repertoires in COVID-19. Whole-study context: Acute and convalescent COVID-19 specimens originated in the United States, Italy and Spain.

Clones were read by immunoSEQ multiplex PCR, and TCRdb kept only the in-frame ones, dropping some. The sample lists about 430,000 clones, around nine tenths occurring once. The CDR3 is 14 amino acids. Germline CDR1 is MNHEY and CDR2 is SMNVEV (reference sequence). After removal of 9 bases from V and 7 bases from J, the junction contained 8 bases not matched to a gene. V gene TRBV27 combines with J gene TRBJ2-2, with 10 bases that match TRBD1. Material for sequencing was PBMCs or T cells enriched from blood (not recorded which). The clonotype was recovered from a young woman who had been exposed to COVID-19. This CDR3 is CASLRTGGSGELFF. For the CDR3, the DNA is TGTGCCAGTTTGCGGACAGGGGGGAGCGGGGAGCTGTTTTTT.